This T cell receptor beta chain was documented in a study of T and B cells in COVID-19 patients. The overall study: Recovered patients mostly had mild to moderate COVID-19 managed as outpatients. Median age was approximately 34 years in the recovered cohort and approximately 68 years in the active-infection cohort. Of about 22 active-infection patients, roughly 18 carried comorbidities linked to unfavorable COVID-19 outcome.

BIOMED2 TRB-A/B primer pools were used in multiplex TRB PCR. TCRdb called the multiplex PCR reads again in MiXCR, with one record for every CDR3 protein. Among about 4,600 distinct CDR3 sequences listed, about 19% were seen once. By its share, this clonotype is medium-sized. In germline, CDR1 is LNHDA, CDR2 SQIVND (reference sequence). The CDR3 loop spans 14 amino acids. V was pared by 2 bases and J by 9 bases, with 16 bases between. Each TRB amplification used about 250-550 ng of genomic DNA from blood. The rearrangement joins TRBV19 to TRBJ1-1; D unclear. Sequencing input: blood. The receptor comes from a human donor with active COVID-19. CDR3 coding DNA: TGTGCCAGTAGTATATGGGCCCCATACTCCCAAGCTTTCTTT. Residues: CASSIWAPYSQAFF.